This is a list of T cell receptor beta chains from one sample in a study of blood T cell repertoires in COVID-19. Produced via immunoSEQ multiplex PCR; TCRdb's table is partial and in-frame only. The sample has 65,000 to 70,000 clones, over 70% seen once. Input material: peripheral blood. These receptors all come from a man between 60 and 70 years old with acute or convalescent COVID-19. Both conserved end residues are part of each CDR3. D genes are given only for firm matches. Clone sizes are given selectively: once, few, many, or a class where the clone is expanded.

size,V,D,J,DNA,CDR3
NA,TRBV6-2/TRBV6-3,TRBD2,TRBJ2-1,TGTGCCAGCAGTCTCCGGGACTACAGCAATGAGCAGTTCTTC,CASSLRDYSNEQFF
NA,TRBV19,NA,TRBJ2-2,TGTGCCAGTAGTATAGTAGCGGTCCAAGGGGTAAACACCGGGGAGCTGTTTTTT,CASSIVAVQGVNTGELFF
once,TRBV18,TRBD2,TRBJ2-3,TGTGCCAGCTCTCCGGGACTAGCGGGGACAGATACGCAGTATTTT,CASSPGLAGTDTQYF
NA,TRBV4-1,TRBD2,TRBJ2-2,TGCGCCAGCAGTAGCCTGTCGCGGGGGGCTAACACCGGGGAGCTGTTTTTT,CASSSLSRGANTGELFF
NA,TRBV6-2/TRBV6-3,NA,TRBJ1-1,TGTGCCAGCAGTCCCCGACGGGGACTTATGAACACTGAAGCTTTCTTT,CASSPRRGLMNTEAFF
NA,TRBV12-3/TRBV12-4,NA,TRBJ2-2,TGTGCCAGCAGTCCCCTCGGGGGCGGGGAGCTGTTTTTT,CASSPLGGGELFF
NA,TRBV7-9,TRBD2,TRBJ2-2,TGTGCCAGCAGCTTAGGAAGCGGGACGAACACCGGGGAGCTGTTTTTT,CASSLGSGTNTGELFF
NA,TRBV3-1/TRBV3-2,TRBD1,TRBJ2-2,TGTGCCAGCAGCCAGGCCGACAGGGGGAAGATCGGGGAGCTGTTTTTT,CASSQADRGKIGELFF
NA,TRBV3-1/TRBV3-2,TRBD2,TRBJ2-3,TGTGCCAGCAGCCACAGACTAGCCGTCAACACAGATACGCAGTATTTT,CASSHRLAVNTDTQYF
NA,TRBV7-2,TRBD2,TRBJ2-7,TGTGCCAGCAGCTTATTTGGGACTAGCGGGGCATACGAGCAGTACTTC,CASSLFGTSGAYEQYF
NA,TRBV30,NA,TRBJ1-1,TGTGCCTGGAGTGTAGGCGGATACACTGAAGCTTTCTTT,CAWSVGGYTEAFF
NA,TRBV5-4,TRBD1,TRBJ1-2,TGTGCCAGCAGCTTCCTACTCCAGACAGGGGATGGCTACACCTTC,CASSFLLQTGDGYTF
NA,TRBV7-2,NA,TRBJ1-1,TGTGCCAGCAGCTTAGGAGTTTCGGGGACTGAAGCTTTCTTT,CASSLGVSGTEAFF
NA,TRBV11-1,TRBD1,TRBJ1-1,TGTGCCAGCAGCCCCACCCCCGGGACAGGGGGCACTGAAGCTTTCTTT,CASSPTPGTGGTEAFF
few,TRBV11-2,NA,TRBJ1-2,TGTGCCAGCAGCCAGCTCAACGACAGGTGGAACTATGGCTACACCTTC,CASSQLNDRWNYGYTF